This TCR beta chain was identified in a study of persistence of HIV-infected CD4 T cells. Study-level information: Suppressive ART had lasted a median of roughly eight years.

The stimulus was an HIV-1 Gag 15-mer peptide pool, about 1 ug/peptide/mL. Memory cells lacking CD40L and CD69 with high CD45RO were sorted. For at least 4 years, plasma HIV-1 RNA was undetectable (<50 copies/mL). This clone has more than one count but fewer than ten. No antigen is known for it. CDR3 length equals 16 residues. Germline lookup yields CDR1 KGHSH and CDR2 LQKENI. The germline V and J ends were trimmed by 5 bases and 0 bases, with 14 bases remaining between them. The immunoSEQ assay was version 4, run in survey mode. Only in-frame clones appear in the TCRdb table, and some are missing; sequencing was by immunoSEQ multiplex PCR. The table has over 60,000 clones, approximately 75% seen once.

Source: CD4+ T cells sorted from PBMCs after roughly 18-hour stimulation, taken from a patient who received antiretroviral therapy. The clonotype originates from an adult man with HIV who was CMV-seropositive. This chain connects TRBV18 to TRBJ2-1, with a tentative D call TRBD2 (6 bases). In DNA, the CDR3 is TGTGCCAGCTCAAAATCCATCGGGGGCTCCTACAATGAGCAGTTCTTC. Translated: CASSKSIGGSYNEQFF.